This T cell receptor (beta chain) was recovered during a study of cytomegalovirus exposure and HLA in healthy donors. PCR was performed using 60 Vbeta and 13 Jbeta primers. Clones were read by immunoSEQ multiplex PCR, and TCRdb kept only the in-frame ones, dropping some. There are approximately 200,000 clones in the sample; 65% to 75% occur only once, and approximately 4.8% lies in the top ten. CDR3 size: 13 residues. V shed 5 bases and J shed 2 bases, with 12 bases lying between them. Per the germline V gene, CDR1 is GTSNPN and CDR2 is SVGIG (reference sequence). The clonotype originates from a man aged 25 to 45 in good health and CMV-seropositive. The J gene is TRBJ1-2, the V gene TRBV30; D call uncertain. The sample taken for sequencing was PBMCs. The CDR3 region has the DNA TGTGCCTGGGAAGGACTCCTAAACTATGGCTACACCTTC. Translating gives CAWEGLLNYGYTF.